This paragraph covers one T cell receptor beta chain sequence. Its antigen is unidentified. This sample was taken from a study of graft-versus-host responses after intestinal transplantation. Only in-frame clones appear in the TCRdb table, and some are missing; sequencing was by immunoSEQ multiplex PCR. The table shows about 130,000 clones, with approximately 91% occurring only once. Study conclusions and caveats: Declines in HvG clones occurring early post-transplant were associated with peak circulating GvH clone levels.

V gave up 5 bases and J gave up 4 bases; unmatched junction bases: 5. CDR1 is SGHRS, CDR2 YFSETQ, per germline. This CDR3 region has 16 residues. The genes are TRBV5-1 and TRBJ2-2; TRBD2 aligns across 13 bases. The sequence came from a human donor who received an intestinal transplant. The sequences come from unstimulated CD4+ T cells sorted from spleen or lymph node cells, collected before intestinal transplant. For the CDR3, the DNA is TGCGCCAGCAGAACGGGACTAGCGGGAACCACCGGGGAGCTGTTTTTT. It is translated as CASRTGLAGTTGELFF.